This T cell receptor (beta chain) was obtained from a study of blood T cell repertoires in COVID-19. Study overall: Both acute and convalescent COVID-19 samples were obtained from the United States, Italy and Spain. T cells, B-cell-depleted T cells, or PBMCs provided the cDNA or gDNA that served as material.

The Seattle site enrolled patients during active infection and followed them longitudinally. Authors' methods: Amplification of reference gene primers was used by the study to estimate nucleated cell counts. TCRdb's table, derived via immunoSEQ multiplex PCR, lists solely in-frame clones and lacks some. The D gene and trimming were derived from the DNA, and the V and J assignments and clone size from that table. Altogether about 170,000 clones are present, roughly 86% being singletons, with the ten largest covering 2.5%. The TCR sequence derives from a woman older than 75 with COVID-19, enrolled during active disease. Sequencing was performed on peripheral blood.

CDR3 DNA sequence: TGCGCCAGCAGCCGTGGGGACAGTCCCAACTTGGGGGCCAACGTCCTGACTTTC. It yields the protein CASSRGDSPNLGANVLTF. This sequence joins TRBV5-1 and TRBJ2-6, with 7 bases fitting TRBD1. CDR1 is SGHRS, CDR2 YFSETQ, per germline. V dropped 4 bases and J dropped 4; count of bases not matched to a gene: 14. The CDR3 has 18 residues.